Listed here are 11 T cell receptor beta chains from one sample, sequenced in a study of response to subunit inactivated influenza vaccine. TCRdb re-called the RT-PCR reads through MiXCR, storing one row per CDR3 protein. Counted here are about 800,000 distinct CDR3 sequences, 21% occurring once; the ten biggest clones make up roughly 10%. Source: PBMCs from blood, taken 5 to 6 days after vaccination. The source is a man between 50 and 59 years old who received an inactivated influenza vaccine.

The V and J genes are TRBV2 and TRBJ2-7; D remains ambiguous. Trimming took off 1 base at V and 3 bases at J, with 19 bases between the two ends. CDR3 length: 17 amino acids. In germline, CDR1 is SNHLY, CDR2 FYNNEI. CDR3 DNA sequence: TGTGCCAGCAGTGAAGAAAAGGTGGGCGTCGGAGACTACGAGCAGTACTTC. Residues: CASSEEKVGVGDYEQYF.

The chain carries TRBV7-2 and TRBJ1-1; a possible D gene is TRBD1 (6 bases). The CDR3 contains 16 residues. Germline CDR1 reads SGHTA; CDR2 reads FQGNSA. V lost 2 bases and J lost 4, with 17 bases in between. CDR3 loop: CASSLFGGGAGTEAFF. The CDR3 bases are TGTGCCAGCAGCTTATTCGGGGGGGGCGCAGGCACTGAAGCTTTCTTT. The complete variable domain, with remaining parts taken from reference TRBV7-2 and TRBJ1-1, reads GAGVSQSPSNKVTEKGKDVELRCDPISGHTALYWYRQSLGQGLEFLIYFQGNSAPDKSGLPSDRFSAERTGGSVSTLTIQRTQQEDSAVYLCASSLFGGGAGTEAFFGQGTRLTVV.

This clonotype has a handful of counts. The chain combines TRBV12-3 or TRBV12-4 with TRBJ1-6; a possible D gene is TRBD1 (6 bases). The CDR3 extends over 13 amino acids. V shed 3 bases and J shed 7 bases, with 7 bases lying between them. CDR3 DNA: TGTGCCAGCAGTTTTCAGGGGAATTCACCCCTCCACTTT. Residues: CASSFQGNSPLHF.

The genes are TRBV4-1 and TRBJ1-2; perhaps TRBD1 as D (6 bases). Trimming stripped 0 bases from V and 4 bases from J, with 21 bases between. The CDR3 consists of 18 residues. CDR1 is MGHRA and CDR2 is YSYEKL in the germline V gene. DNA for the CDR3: TGCGCCAGCAGCCAAGATTCGACTCGGGGGGGCGCAGGCTATGGCTACACCTTC. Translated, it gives CASSQDSTRGGAGYGYTF.

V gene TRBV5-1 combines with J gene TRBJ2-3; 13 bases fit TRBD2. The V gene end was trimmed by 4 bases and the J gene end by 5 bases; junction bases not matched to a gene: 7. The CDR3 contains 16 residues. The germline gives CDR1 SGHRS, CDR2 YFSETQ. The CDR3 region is CASSPRTSGSRDTQYF. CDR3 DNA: TGCGCCAGCAGCCCCCGGACTAGCGGGAGTAGAGATACGCAGTATTTT.

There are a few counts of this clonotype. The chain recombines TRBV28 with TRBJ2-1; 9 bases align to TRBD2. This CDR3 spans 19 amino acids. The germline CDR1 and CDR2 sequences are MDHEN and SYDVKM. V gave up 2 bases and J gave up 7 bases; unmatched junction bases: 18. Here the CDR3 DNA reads TGTGCCAGCAGTTTACCCCTAGGAGGACTATGGAGCGGGAGGAATGAGCAGTTCTTC. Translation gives CASSLPLGGLWSGRNEQFF.

In DNA form, the CDR3 reads TGTGCCAGCAGCTTAGGGACAGGTTTGGAGCAGTTCTTC. It specifies CASSLGTGLEQFF. The chain uses TRBV7-9 and TRBJ2-1; 7 nucleotides align to TRBD1. Germline loops: CDR1 SEHNR, CDR2 FQNEAQ (reference sequence). J was trimmed by 10 bases and V by 1 base; bases with no gene match: 4. This CDR3 has 13 residues.

The CDR3 nucleotides are TGCAGTGCTTGGGCAGGGGAAGCCTACGAGCAGTACTTC. This sequence encodes CSAWAGEAYEQYF. This chain connects TRBV20-1 to TRBJ2-7; tentative D call: TRBD1 (6 bases). The CDR3 runs 13 residues. Trimming removed 5 bases at V and 2 bases at J, with 13 bases between. Per the germline V gene, CDR1 is DFQATT and CDR2 is SNEGSKA (reference sequence).

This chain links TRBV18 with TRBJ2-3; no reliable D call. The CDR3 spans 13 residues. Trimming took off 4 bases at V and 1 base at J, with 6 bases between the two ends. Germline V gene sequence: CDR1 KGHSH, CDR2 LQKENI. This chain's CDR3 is CASSRIGTDTQYF. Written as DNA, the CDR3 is TGTGCCAGCTCACGGATCGGCACAGATACGCAGTATTTT.

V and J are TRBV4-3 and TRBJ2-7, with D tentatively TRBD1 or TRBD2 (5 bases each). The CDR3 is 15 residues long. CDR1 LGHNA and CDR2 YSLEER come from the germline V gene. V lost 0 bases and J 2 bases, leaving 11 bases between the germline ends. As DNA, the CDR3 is TGCGCCAGCAGCCAAGATCAGGGACCACCCTACGAGCAGTACTTC. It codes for CASSQDQGPPYEQYF.

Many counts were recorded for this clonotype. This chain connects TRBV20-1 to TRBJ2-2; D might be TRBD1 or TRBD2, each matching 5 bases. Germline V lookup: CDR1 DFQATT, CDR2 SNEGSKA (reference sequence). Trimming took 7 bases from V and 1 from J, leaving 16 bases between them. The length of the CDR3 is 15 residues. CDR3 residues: CSVPKGRWNTGELFF. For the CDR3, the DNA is TGCAGTGTCCCCAAGGGACGATGGAACACCGGGGAGCTGTTTTTT.